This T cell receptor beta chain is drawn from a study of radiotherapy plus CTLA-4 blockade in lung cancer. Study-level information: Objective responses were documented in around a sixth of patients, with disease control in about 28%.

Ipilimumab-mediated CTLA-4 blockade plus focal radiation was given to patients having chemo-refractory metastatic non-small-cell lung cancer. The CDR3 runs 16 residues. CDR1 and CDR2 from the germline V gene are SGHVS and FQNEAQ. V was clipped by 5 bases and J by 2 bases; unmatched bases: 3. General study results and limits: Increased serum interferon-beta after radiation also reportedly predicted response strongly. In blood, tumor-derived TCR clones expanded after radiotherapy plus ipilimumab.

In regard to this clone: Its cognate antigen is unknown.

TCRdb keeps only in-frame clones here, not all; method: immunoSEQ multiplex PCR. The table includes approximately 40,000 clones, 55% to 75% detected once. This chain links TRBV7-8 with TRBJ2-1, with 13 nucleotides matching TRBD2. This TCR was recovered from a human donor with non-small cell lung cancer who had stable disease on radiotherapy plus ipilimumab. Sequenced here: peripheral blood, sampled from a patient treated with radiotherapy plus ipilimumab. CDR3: CASSRGTSGTYNEQFF. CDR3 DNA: TGTGCCAGCAGCCGAGGGACTAGCGGGACCTACAATGAGCAGTTCTTC.